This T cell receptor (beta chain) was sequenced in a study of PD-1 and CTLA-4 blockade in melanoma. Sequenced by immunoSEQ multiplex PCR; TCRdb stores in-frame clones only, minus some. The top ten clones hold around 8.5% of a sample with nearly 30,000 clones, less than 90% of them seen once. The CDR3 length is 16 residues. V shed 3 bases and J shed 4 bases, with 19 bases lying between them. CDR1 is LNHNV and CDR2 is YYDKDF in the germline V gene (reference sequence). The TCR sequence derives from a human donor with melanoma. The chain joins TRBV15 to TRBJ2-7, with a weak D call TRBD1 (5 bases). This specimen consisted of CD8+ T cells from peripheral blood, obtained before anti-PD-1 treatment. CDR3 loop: CATSRGLKGLRYEQYF. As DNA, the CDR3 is TGTGCCACCAGCAGGGGCCTAAAGGGGTTAAGGTACGAGCAGTACTTC.